These T cell receptor beta chains were read from a single sample in a study of cytomegalovirus exposure and HLA in healthy donors. The protocol was immunoSEQ multiplex PCR, while the TCRdb copy is restricted to in-frame clones and leaves out a portion. The top ten hold 13% to 15% of the sample, which has roughly 98,000 clones, approximately 72% seen once. Sequencing input: PBMCs. Every receptor here comes from a woman in her 70s in good health and CMV-seropositive. The CDR3 runs from the conserved cysteine through the conserved F or W.

J gene: TRBJ2-7
V gene: TRBV10-1
CDR3 length: 13
CDR3 protein: CASSESIGGTEYF

J gene: TRBJ2-1
V gene: TRBV10-3
CDR3 length: 15
CDR3 protein: CAITGLAGGYNEQFF

J gene: TRBJ1-2
V gene: TRBV10-2
CDR3 length: 13
CDR3 protein: CASSDRGNYGYTF

J gene: TRBJ1-3
V gene: TRBV18
CDR3 length: 14
CDR3 protein: CASSPGDSGNTIYF

J gene: TRBJ1-6
V gene: TRBV27
CDR3 length: 15
CDR3 protein: CASSLNGGRNSPLHF

J gene: TRBJ2-7
V gene: TRBV5-6
CDR3 length: 16
CDR3 protein: CASSSGLAGALYEQYF

J gene: TRBJ2-7
V gene: TRBV7-8
CDR3 length: 17
CDR3 protein: CASSLAFLGGGSYEQYF

J gene: TRBJ1-2
V gene: TRBV7-9
CDR3 length: 15
CDR3 protein: CASSPRGTGGYGYTF

J gene: TRBJ1-5
V gene: TRBV27
CDR3 length: 14
CDR3 protein: CASSTRDSLGPQHF

J gene: TRBJ2-7
V gene: TRBV5-1
CDR3 length: 14
CDR3 protein: CASSLTRSSYEQYF

J gene: TRBJ1-2
V gene: TRBV15
CDR3 length: 18
CDR3 protein: CATSRDTQTSRLNYGYTF

J gene: TRBJ2-1
V gene: TRBV4-1
CDR3 length: 16
CDR3 protein: CASSQDGGLGDNEQFF

J gene: TRBJ2-1
V gene: TRBV7-9
CDR3 length: 15
CDR3 protein: CASSPRGGADNEQFF

J gene: TRBJ2-1
V gene: TRBV7-2
CDR3 length: 15
CDR3 protein: CASSLRSGSYNEQFF

J gene: TRBJ2-3
V gene: TRBV5-6
CDR3 length: 18
CDR3 protein: CASSFTLDRARGRGTQYF

J gene: TRBJ2-7
V gene: TRBV29-1
CDR3 length: 11
CDR3 protein: CSVSTGGEQYF

J gene: TRBJ2-4
V gene: TRBV19
CDR3 length: 15
CDR3 protein: CASSIRVSGKNIQYF

J gene: TRBJ1-6
V gene: TRBV28
CDR3 length: 15
CDR3 protein: CASSSPGTALFPLHF

J gene: TRBJ2-1
V gene: TRBV5-1
CDR3 length: 18
CDR3 protein: CASSSPSRVPSSYNEQFF

J gene: TRBJ1-5
V gene: TRBV9
CDR3 length: 15
CDR3 protein: CASSPTALSNQPQHF

J gene: TRBJ2-7
V gene: TRBV27
CDR3 length: 16
CDR3 protein: CASSFGSGRSSYEQYF

J gene: TRBJ2-5
V gene: TRBV10-1
CDR3 length: 12
CDR3 protein: CASSFRGETQYF

J gene: TRBJ2-7
V gene: TRBV29-1
CDR3 length: 15
CDR3 protein: CSVGGLAGGTYEQYF

J gene: TRBJ1-1
V gene: TRBV5-6
CDR3 length: 15
CDR3 protein: CASSLDLHTGNEAFF

J gene: TRBJ2-1
V gene: TRBV12-5
CDR3 length: 18
CDR3 protein: CASGLVLLAGLSYNEQFF

J gene: TRBJ1-3
V gene: TRBV18
CDR3 length: 16
CDR3 protein: CASSPQAPDSGNTIYF

J gene: TRBJ1-4
V gene: TRBV6-6
CDR3 length: 13
CDR3 protein: CASTGHLNEKLFF

J gene: TRBJ1-4
V gene: TRBV29-1
CDR3 length: 14
CDR3 protein: CSVGGRARNEKLFF

J gene: TRBJ1-5
V gene: TRBV28
CDR3 length: 15
CDR3 protein: CASSLGRELNQPQHF

J gene: TRBJ2-1
V gene: TRBV7-9
CDR3 length: 12
CDR3 protein: CASSLGYNEQFF

J gene: TRBJ1-5
V gene: TRBV19
CDR3 length: 15
CDR3 protein: CASSMRQGGRQPQHF

J gene: TRBJ1-1
V gene: TRBV6-1
CDR3 length: 14
CDR3 protein: CASKAPGQGTEAFF

J gene: TRBJ2-7
V gene: TRBV4-1
CDR3 length: 13
CDR3 protein: CASSPGGGLEQYF

J gene: TRBJ1-5
V gene: TRBV6-5
CDR3 length: 14
CDR3 protein: CASRDTGEGQPQHF

J gene: TRBJ1-5
V gene: TRBV6-5
CDR3 length: 13
CDR3 protein: CASSEFRGQPQHF

J gene: TRBJ2-7
V gene: TRBV10-3
CDR3 length: 14
CDR3 protein: CAIRRQGGRYEQYF

J gene: TRBJ1-2
V gene: TRBV18
CDR3 length: 15
CDR3 protein: CASSPGTGPNYGYTF

J gene: TRBJ2-5
V gene: TRBV28
CDR3 length: 15
CDR3 protein: CASSSGLASQETQYF

J gene: TRBJ1-1
V gene: TRBV4-1
CDR3 length: 15
CDR3 protein: CASSPGQGRNTEAFF

J gene: TRBJ1-2
V gene: TRBV4-2
CDR3 length: 18
CDR3 protein: CASSQDAFRDREIDGYTF

J gene: TRBJ2-7
V gene: TRBV5-1
CDR3 length: 13
CDR3 protein: CASSLGWGGEQYF

J gene: TRBJ2-5
V gene: TRBV18
CDR3 length: 13
CDR3 protein: CASSRSLQETQYF

J gene: TRBJ1-4
V gene: TRBV5-1
CDR3 length: 14
CDR3 protein: CASSSNREGEKLFF

J gene: TRBJ2-2
V gene: TRBV18
CDR3 length: 16
CDR3 protein: CASSPLRDRGAGELFF

J gene: TRBJ1-1
V gene: TRBV29-1
CDR3 length: 13
CDR3 protein: CSVSVGRKTEAFF

J gene: TRBJ1-5
V gene: TRBV6-1
CDR3 length: 14
CDR3 protein: CASSESGGNQPQHF

J gene: TRBJ2-7
V gene: TRBV7-9
CDR3 length: 15
CDR3 protein: CASRSTAQVGYEQYF

J gene: TRBJ2-1
V gene: TRBV11-2
CDR3 length: 13
CDR3 protein: CASSPGQGAEQFF